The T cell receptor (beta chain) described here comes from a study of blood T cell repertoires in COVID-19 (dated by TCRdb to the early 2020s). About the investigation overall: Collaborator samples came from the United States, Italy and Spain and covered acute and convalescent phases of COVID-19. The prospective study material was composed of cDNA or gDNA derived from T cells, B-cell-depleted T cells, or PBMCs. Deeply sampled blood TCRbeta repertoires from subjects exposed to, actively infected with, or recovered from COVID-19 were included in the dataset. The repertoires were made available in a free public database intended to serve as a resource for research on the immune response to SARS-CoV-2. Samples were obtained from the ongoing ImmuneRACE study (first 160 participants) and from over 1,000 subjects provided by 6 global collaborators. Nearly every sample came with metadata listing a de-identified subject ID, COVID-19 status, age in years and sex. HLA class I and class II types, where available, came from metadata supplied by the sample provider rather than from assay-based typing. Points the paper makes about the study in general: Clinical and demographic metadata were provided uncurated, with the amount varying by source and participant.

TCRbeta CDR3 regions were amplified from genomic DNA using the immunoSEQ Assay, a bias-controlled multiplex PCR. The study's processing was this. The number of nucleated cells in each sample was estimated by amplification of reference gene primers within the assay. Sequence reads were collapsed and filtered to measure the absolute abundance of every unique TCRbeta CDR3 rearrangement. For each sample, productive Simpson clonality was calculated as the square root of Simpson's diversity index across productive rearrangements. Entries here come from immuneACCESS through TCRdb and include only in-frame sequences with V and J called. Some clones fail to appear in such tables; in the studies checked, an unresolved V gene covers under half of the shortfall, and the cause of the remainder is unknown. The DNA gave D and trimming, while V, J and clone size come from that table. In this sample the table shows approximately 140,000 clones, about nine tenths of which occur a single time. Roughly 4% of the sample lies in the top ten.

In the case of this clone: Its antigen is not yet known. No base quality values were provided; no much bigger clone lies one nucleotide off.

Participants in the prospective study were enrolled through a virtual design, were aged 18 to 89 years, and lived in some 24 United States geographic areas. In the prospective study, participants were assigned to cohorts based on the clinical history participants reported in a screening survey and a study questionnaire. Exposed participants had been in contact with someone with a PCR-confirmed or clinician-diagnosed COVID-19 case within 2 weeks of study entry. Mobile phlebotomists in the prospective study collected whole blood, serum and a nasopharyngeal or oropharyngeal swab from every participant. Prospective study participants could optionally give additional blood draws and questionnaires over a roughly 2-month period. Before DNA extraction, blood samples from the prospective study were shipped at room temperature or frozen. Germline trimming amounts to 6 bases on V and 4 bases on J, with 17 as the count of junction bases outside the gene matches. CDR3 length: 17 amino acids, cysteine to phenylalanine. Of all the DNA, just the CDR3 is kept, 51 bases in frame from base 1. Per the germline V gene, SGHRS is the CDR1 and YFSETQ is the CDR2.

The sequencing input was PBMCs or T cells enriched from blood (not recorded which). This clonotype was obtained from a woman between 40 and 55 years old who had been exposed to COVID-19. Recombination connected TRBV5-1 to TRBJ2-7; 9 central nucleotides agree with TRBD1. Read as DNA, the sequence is TGCGCCAGCACGAATAAACCTGGGACAGGGCTTACATACGAGCAGTACTTC. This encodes CASTNKPGTGLTYEQYF.